The 11 T cell receptor beta chains below all came from one sample that was sequenced in a study of blood T cell repertoires in COVID-19 (dated by TCRdb to between 2020 and 2021). The receptor library was made with the immunoSEQ multiplex PCR assay. TCRdb took over this immuneACCESS table, retaining in-frame rearrangements with V and J assigned. Such tables are incomplete; in checked studies, under half of the missing clones stem from an unresolved V gene, and the remainder is unexplained. The sample includes about 62,000 clones, with 65% to 85% observed a single time. Of the sample, over 6% falls within the top ten clones. Sequencing was performed on peripheral blood. These receptors originate from a woman in her fifties or sixties with active or convalescent COVID-19.

This chain joins TRBV4-2 and TRBJ2-1; 7 nucleotides align to TRBD2. CDR1 LGHNA and CDR2 YNFKEQ come from the germline V gene. V was clipped by 4 bases and J by 0 bases; unmatched bases: 6. The CDR3 is 16 residues long. The CDR3 loop reads CASSPRGGSSYNEQFF. The CDR3 region has the DNA TGTGCCAGCAGCCCTCGGGGCGGGAGCTCCTACAATGAGCAGTTCTTC.

This rearrangement joins TRBV24-1 to TRBJ1-5; no definite D call. The CDR3 extends over 15 amino acids. Germline CDR1 KGHDR, CDR2 SFDVKD. V gave up 5 bases and J gave up 0 bases, with 10 bases separating them. The CDR3 is CATSASGYSNQPQHF. CDR3 coding DNA: TGTGCCACCAGTGCATCGGGTTATAGCAATCAGCCCCAGCATTTT.

Only a few counts were recorded for this clone. V and J are TRBV2 and TRBJ2-7; 7 bases line up with TRBD2. V was pared by 10 bases and J by 0 bases, with 15 bases of the junction left unmatched. CDR3 length: 16 amino acids. CDR1 and CDR2 (germline): SNHLY, FYNNEI. The CDR3 bases are TGTGCCATTGGGGTACCCGCTAGCGGCAGCTCCTACGAGCAGTACTTC. Translation gives CAIGVPASGSSYEQYF.

The chain combines TRBV27 with TRBJ2-2; D is unresolved. Trimming took off 4 bases at V and 3 bases at J, with 9 bases between the two ends. The CDR3 runs to 14 residues. The germline CDR1 and CDR2 sequences are MNHEY and SMNVEV (reference sequence). In DNA form, the CDR3 reads TGTGCCAGCAGTTCTCGGTCGGACACCGGGGAGCTGTTTTTT. Residues: CASSSRSDTGELFF.

This chain joins TRBV6-1 and TRBJ1-3; D remains ambiguous. CDR1 and CDR2 (germline): MNHNS, SASEGT. Trimming took off 3 bases at V and 0 bases at J, with 9 bases between the two ends. The CDR3 loop spans 15 amino acids. The CDR3 loop is CASSEVGVSGNTIYF. The CDR3 nucleotides read TGTGCCAGCAGTGAGGTCGGAGTCTCTGGAAACACCATATATTTT.

The chain joins TRBV21-1 to TRBJ1-1. TRBV21-1 is a recognized pseudogene. The CDR3 runs to 13 residues. The CDR3 protein is CAPRSPEDTEAFF. Written as DNA, the CDR3 is TGTGCCCCCCGGTCTCCCGAGGACACTGAAGCTTTCTTT.

The gene calls are TRBV15 and TRBJ1-6; D is perhaps TRBD1 (5 bases). Deletions cut 1 base from V and 10 bases from J, with 11 bases between. Per the germline V gene, CDR1 is LNHNV and CDR2 is YYDKDF (reference sequence). The CDR3 extends over 14 amino acids. Here the CDR3 reads CATSRGGGRSPLHF. In DNA, the CDR3 is TGTGCCACCAGCAGAGGCGGGGGGAGGTCACCCCTCCACTTT.

The chain joins TRBV9 to TRBJ2-2; D is perhaps TRBD1 (6 bases). The length of the CDR3 is 15 residues. Per the germline V gene, CDR1 is SGDLS and CDR2 is YYNGEE. Deletions cut 1 base from V and 4 bases from J, with 11 bases between. The CDR3 sequence is CASSVTQGFTGELFF. CDR3 coding DNA: TGTGCCAGCAGCGTAACCCAGGGGTTCACCGGGGAGCTGTTTTTT.

The chain employs TRBV2 and TRBJ1-1; the match to TRBD1 covers 8 bases. Germline V gene sequence: CDR1 SNHLY, CDR2 FYNNEI. The CDR3 contains 17 residues. The V and J ends lost 4 bases and 1 base, in that order; junction bases with no gene match: 11. The CDR3, as DNA: TGTGCCAGCAGTGGTGGACAGGGATCCGAGCCGAACACTGAAGCTTTCTTT. Its protein is CASSGGQGSEPNTEAFF.

The table lists this clone with a count of one. This chain links TRBV7-2 with TRBJ1-1; the D gene is possibly TRBD1 (5 bases). The V gene's germline CDR1 is SGHTA and CDR2 FQGNSA. This CDR3 is built from 16 residues. Trimming removed 1 base from V and 5 bases from J, with 17 bases in between. The CDR3 sequence: CASSLGTGAGGTEAFF. DNA for the CDR3: TGTGCCAGCAGCTTAGGAACAGGTGCGGGAGGGACTGAAGCTTTCTTT.

This chain uses TRBV2 with TRBJ2-3; TRBD1 is a possible D gene (5 bases). Germline V CDR1 and CDR2: SNHLY, FYNNEI. This CDR3 has 19 amino acids. V was pared by 1 base and J by 6 bases, with 26 bases between. CDR3 sequence reads: CASSEGIRTKLLRQDTQYF. CDR3 bases: TGTGCCAGCAGTGAAGGAATCAGGACAAAGCTCCTTAGGCAGGATACGCAGTATTTT.